These 28 T cell receptor beta chains were all obtained from the same sample, sequenced in a study of T cells in Graves' hyperthyroidism and ophthalmopathy. TCR beta CDR3 regions were amplified from RNA. The study used the HTBI primer set for a first-round RT-PCR of the TCR CDR3. MiXCR was run by TCRdb on the multiplex PCR reads, yielding one entry per CDR3 protein. The sample contains more than 350,000 distinct CDR3 sequences, roughly 15% of which appear only once. Sequenced input: blood. The receptors were gathered from a woman aged 55-70 years with Graves' ophthalmopathy.

The chain links TRBV10-3 to TRBJ1-5; D is perhaps TRBD1 (6 bases). This CDR3 region has 15 residues. V lost 0 bases, J lost 6 bases, and 12 bases lay in between. Germline CDR1 ENHRY, CDR2 SYGVKD. The CDR3 reads CAISESQQGGQPQHF. CDR3 coding DNA: TGTGCCATCAGTGAGTCGCAACAGGGCGGTCAGCCCCAGCATTTT.

This clonotype was counted at least ten times. The chain joins TRBV3-1 to TRBJ2-2; 13 positions agree with TRBD2. The J segment lost 0 bases and the V segment lost 0 bases, leaving 7 bases of the junction unmatched. The CDR3 spans 20 residues. The germline V gene encodes CDR1 LGHDT and CDR2 YNNKEL (reference sequence). CDR3 residues: CASSQDPPGLAGSNTGELFF. DNA for the CDR3: TGTGCCAGCAGCCAAGACCCGCCGGGACTAGCGGGATCGAACACCGGGGAGCTGTTTTTT.

This clonotype was found a few times. The genes are TRBV7-9 and TRBJ2-7, with 9 bases that match TRBD2. Germline V gene lookup returns CDR1 SEHNR and CDR2 FQNEAQ (reference sequence). The ends lost 5 bases at V and 3 bases at J; junction bases unmatched: 5. The CDR3 covers 14 residues. This CDR3 reads CASSARTSVYEQYF. DNA of the CDR3: TGTGCCAGCAGCGCCCGGACTAGCGTCTACGAGCAGTACTTC.

This clonotype has ten or more counts. The chain joins TRBV7-9 to TRBJ2-3; 13 positions match TRBD2. The CDR3 has 17 amino acids. In germline, CDR1 is SEHNR, CDR2 FQNEAQ (reference sequence). The V gene end was trimmed by 5 bases and the J gene end by 1 base; junction bases not matched to a gene: 6. In DNA, the CDR3 is TGTGCCAGCAGCCCGAAGGGACTAGCGGGACGCACAGATACGCAGTATTTT. Translating it yields CASSPKGLAGRTDTQYF.

J is TRBJ2-7 and V is TRBV6-6; D is unresolved. The germline V and J ends were trimmed by 0 bases and 4 bases, with 7 bases remaining between them. The CDR3 covers 13 residues. Germline CDR1 is MNHNY and CDR2 is SVGAGI (reference sequence). CDR3 sequence (DNA): TGTGCCAGCAGTTACTCAGACAAATACGAGCAGTACTTC. Translation gives CASSYSDKYEQYF.

This clonotype was observed many times. The V call is TRBV2, the J call TRBJ2-7; D uncertain. The germline V gene has CDR1 SNHLY and CDR2 FYNNEI. V lost 6 bases to trimming and J lost 3 bases, with 3 bases between them. The CDR3 runs to 10 residues. The CDR3 coding sequence is TGTGCCAGCAGGATCTACGAGCAGTACTTC. Protein sequence: CASRIYEQYF.

This clonotype was recorded many times. This chain joins TRBV30 and TRBJ1-3; D is possibly TRBD1 (6 bases). CDR1 is GTSNPN and CDR2 is SVGIG in the germline V gene (reference sequence). This CDR3 is 15 amino acids long. V lost 2 bases to trimming and J lost 4 bases, with 15 bases between them. In DNA form, the CDR3 reads TGTGCCTGGAGTCCCAAGCCGGGACACGGAAACACCATATATTTT. Its translation is CAWSPKPGHGNTIYF.

This clonotype came up many times. This chain uses TRBV28 with TRBJ2-7; possibly TRBD1 or TRBD2 for D (5 bases each). The CDR3 sequence is 16 residues long. CDR1 and CDR2 (germline): MDHEN, SYDVKM. Trimming left V 7 bases short and J 2 bases short, with 21 bases between. The CDR3: CASTISFGDGPYEQYF. CDR3 sequence (DNA): TGTGCCAGCACCATAAGTTTTGGGGACGGCCCCTACGAGCAGTACTTC.

Ten or more counts support this clonotype. The chain employs TRBV7-2 and TRBJ2-7, with 9 bases lining up with TRBD2. V lost 3 bases, J lost 5 bases, and 11 bases stayed unmatched. Germline assignment: CDR1 SGHTA and CDR2 FQGNSA. This CDR3 region has 16 residues. The CDR3 is CASSLGMAGGENEQYF. Written as DNA, the CDR3 is TGTGCCAGCAGCTTGGGTATGGCGGGAGGGGAGAACGAGCAGTACTTC.

This clonotype was picked up many times. This sequence joins TRBV12-5 and TRBJ1-2, with 7 bases matching TRBD1. CDR1 is LGHNT and CDR2 is FRNRAP in the germline V gene. J lost 3 bases, V lost 1 base, and 11 bases had no gene match. The CDR3 is 17 amino acids. The CDR3 is CASGLGPDRSGHYGYTF. The CDR3 region has the DNA TGTGCTAGTGGTTTGGGCCCGGACAGGAGTGGTCACTATGGCTACACCTTC.

This clonotype came up many times. This rearrangement joins TRBV3-1 to TRBJ2-5; D call uncertain. CDR3 length: 14 residues. The V gene lost 7 bases and the J gene lost 2 bases, with 14 bases spanning the gap. Germline V CDR1 and CDR2: LGHDT, YNNKEL (reference sequence). CDR3 amino acids: CASTPRVDQETQYF. CDR3 DNA sequence: TGTGCCAGCACGCCACGGGTGGATCAAGAGACCCAGTACTTC.

This clonotype was counted ten times or more. Here the CDR3 reads CASSPGTGEEKLFF. The CDR3 nucleotides read TGTGCCAGCAGCCCCGGGACAGGGGAGGAAAAACTGTTTTTT. The chain combines TRBV12-3 or TRBV12-4 with TRBJ1-4; 10 nucleotides agree with TRBD1. V shed 6 bases and J 8 bases; nucleotides not matched to a gene: 6. The CDR3 is 14 amino acids.

Ten or more counts support this clonotype. The chain carries TRBV28 and TRBJ2-3; 8 nucleotides line up with TRBD2. The germline gives CDR1 MDHEN, CDR2 SYDVKM. Losses at the gene ends were 4 bases for V and 6 bases for J; bases not matched to a gene: 15. CDR3 size: 17 residues. DNA of the CDR3: TGTGCCAGCAGTTCAAGGCCGGGACTAGAGTTGACGGATACGCAGTATTTT. Residues: CASSSRPGLELTDTQYF.

This clonotype occurred many times. The chain carries TRBV10-3 and TRBJ2-7, with D perhaps TRBD2 (6 bases). This CDR3 is 14 amino acids long. V was clipped by 7 bases and J by 7 bases, with 20 bases between them. Germline CDR1 is ENHRY and CDR2 is SYGVKD. CDR3 residues: CAIKNLAVGQEQYF. CDR3 DNA sequence: TGTGCCATCAAGAACTTAGCGGTCGGGCAGGAGCAGTACTTC.

There are many counts of this clonotype. The rearrangement joins TRBV20-1 to TRBJ2-3; 8 bases are shared with TRBD2. The CDR3 consists of 14 residues. J gave up 5 bases and V 6 bases, and 10 bases lay outside the gene matches. Per the germline V gene, CDR1 is DFQATT and CDR2 is SNEGSKA (reference sequence). CDR3 sequence (DNA): TGCAGTGCCCGAGTGGCAGCGGGAGAAGATACGCAGTATTTT. Translating it yields CSARVAAGEDTQYF.

This clonotype was detected once. This sequence joins TRBV20-1 and TRBJ1-2; D ambiguous. The germline V and J ends were trimmed by 3 bases and 6 bases, with 5 bases remaining between them. The CDR3 is 10 amino acids. Germline assignment: CDR1 DFQATT and CDR2 SNEGSKA (reference sequence). The CDR3 region is CSASYDGYTF. DNA of the CDR3: TGCAGTGCTAGTTATGATGGCTACACCTTC.

This clonotype has at least ten counts. This chain links TRBV5-6 with TRBJ2-1, with a possible D match to TRBD2 (5 bases). CDR3 length: 11 amino acids. CDR1 is SGHDT, CDR2 YYEEEE, per germline. The ends were cut back, 5 bases at V and 14 bases at J, with 14 bases in the middle. In DNA form, the CDR3 reads TGTGCCAGCAGTACCCGGGAATTGGAGTTCTTC. It translates to CASSTRELEFF.

This clonotype was observed a handful of times. CDR3 loop: CASSLGPNSYNEQFF. In DNA, the CDR3 is TGTGCCAGCAGCTTGGGACCGAATTCCTACAATGAGCAGTTCTTC. The chain carries TRBV5-8 and TRBJ2-1; D not certain. CDR3 length: 15 residues. CDR1 and CDR2 (germline): SGHTS, YDEGEE. Trimming took off 0 bases at V and 1 base at J, with 8 bases between the two ends. Together with reference TRBV5-8 and TRBJ2-1, the CDR3 gives the full variable domain: EAGVTQSPTHLIKTRGQQATLRCSPISGHTSVYWYQQALGLGLQFLLWYDEGEERNRGNFPPRFSGRQFPNYSSELNVNALELEDSALYLCASSLGPNSYNEQFFGPGTRLTVL.

This clonotype was picked up one time. The rearrangement links TRBV20-1 to TRBJ1-4; 8 bases line up with TRBD1. Germline V gene lookup returns CDR1 DFQATT and CDR2 SNEGSKA (reference sequence). V lost 6 bases, J lost 8 bases, and 8 bases stayed unmatched. The CDR3 has 13 residues. CDR3 nucleotide sequence: TGCAGTGCCCCGACAGGGGTGGGAGAAAAACTGTTTTTT. Its translation is CSAPTGVGEKLFF.

A remark on this clonotype: The junction departs from the called germline gene at one end, perhaps through a read error. The chain links TRBV5-1 to TRBJ1-2; 9 nucleotides agree with TRBD1. This CDR3 is built from 14 residues. CDR1 SGHRS and CDR2 YFSETQ come from the germline V gene. Here the CDR3 reads CASSWDREADGYTF. The CDR3 coding sequence is TGTGCCAGCAGCTGGGACAGGGAGGCAGATGGCTACACCTTC.

A few counts support this clonotype. At one boundary the junction diverges from the germline segment, which might be a read error. The gene calls are TRBV18 and TRBJ2-7, with TRBD2 as a possible D gene (6 bases). The germline gives CDR1 KGHSH, CDR2 LQKENI. This CDR3 contains 14 residues. The CDR3 is CASSSDSGSYEQCF. The CDR3 region has the DNA TGTGCCAGCTCGTCGGATAGCGGTTCCTACGAGCAGTGCTTC.

The genes are TRBV4-1 and TRBJ2-3, with D perhaps being TRBD1 or TRBD2 (5 bases each). Germline CDR1 MGHRA, CDR2 YSYEKL. The CDR3 contains 14 residues. The V gene lost 5 bases and the J gene lost 1 base, with 10 bases spanning the gap. The DNA for the CDR3 is TGCGCCAGCAGCTTCGGGGCGGGCACAGATACGCAGTATTTT. Its translation: CASSFGAGTDTQYF.

The table lists this clonotype with a few counts. The chain carries TRBV5-1 and TRBJ1-3; 8 positions agree with TRBD1. Germline V gene data show CDR1 as SGHRS and CDR2 as YFSETQ. This CDR3 is built from 14 residues. V shed 4 bases and J 4 bases; nucleotides not matched to a gene: 4. Written as DNA, the CDR3 is TGCGCCAGCAGCATCGGACAGGGAGGAAACACCATATATTTT. This sequence encodes CASSIGQGGNTIYF.

This chain connects TRBV20-1 to TRBJ2-4; D may be TRBD1 (5 bases). Trimming took 5 bases from V and 0 from J, leaving 8 bases between them. This CDR3 spans 13 amino acids. The germline V gene has CDR1 DFQATT and CDR2 SNEGSKA (reference sequence). The CDR3 loop is CSAPDRAKNIQYF. The DNA of the CDR3 is TGCAGTGCTCCAGACAGAGCCAAAAACATTCAGTACTTC.

At least ten counts were recorded for this clonotype. The chain joins TRBV2 to TRBJ2-1; tentatively, D is TRBD1 or TRBD2 (6 bases each). CDR1 and CDR2 (germline): SNHLY, FYNNEI. V shed 3 bases and J shed 7 bases, with 40 bases lying between them. CDR3 length: 23 residues. CDR3 amino acids: CASSDHLAGRGRRARGYRNEQFF. DNA of the CDR3: TGTGCCAGCAGTGATCACTTAGCCGGTCGGGGGCGAAGGGCCCGCGGGTATCGGAATGAGCAGTTCTTC.

This clonotype was picked up many times. The J gene is TRBJ2-7, the V gene TRBV10-1; weak D call: TRBD2 (5 bases). CDR3 size: 13 residues. The germline V gene has CDR1 WNHNN and CDR2 SYGVQD (reference sequence). Trimming took 5 bases from V and 7 from J, leaving 15 bases between them. CDR3 sequence: CASSLDGVGEQYF. The CDR3 DNA is TGCGCCAGCAGTTTGGACGGGGTGGGAGAGCAGTACTTC.

At least ten counts were recorded for this clonotype. The chain joins TRBV9 to TRBJ2-1; D not certain. Trimming removed 0 bases from V and 0 bases from J, with 4 bases in between. The CDR3 is 14 residues long. Germline lookup yields CDR1 SGDLS and CDR2 YYNGEE. The CDR3 coding sequence is TGTGCCAGCAGCGTAGCTAGCTCCTACAATGAGCAGTTCTTC. Amino acids: CASSVASSYNEQFF.

Only a few counts were recorded for this clonotype. The CDR3 region has the DNA TGTGCCAGCAGCTTAGTTGGGGTGCCCGACGAGCAGTACTTC. Its translation: CASSLVGVPDEQYF. This rearrangement joins TRBV7-9 to TRBJ2-7; unclear D gene. V lost 1 base and J lost 5, with 12 bases in between. Germline V gives CDR1 SEHNR, CDR2 FQNEAQ (reference sequence). CDR3 length: 14 residues.